This T cell receptor beta chain was sequenced for a study of cytomegalovirus exposure and HLA in healthy donors. Overall study context: Within an early data release were about 85 million unique TCRs drawn from HLA-typed donors.

PCR used 60 Vbeta primers and 13 Jbeta primers. The table came from immunoSEQ multiplex PCR; TCRdb's copy has only in-frame clones and leaves some out. This listing includes some 26,000 clones. Study results and caveats: When a later analysis was performed, an Asian-associated ancestry cluster reportedly had fewer N-insertions than the roughly 690-donor mean. In a later analysis, HLA-associated TCR beta chains were more clonally expanded than equally common others.

V lost 0 bases and J lost 7; bases outside the gene matches: 12. This CDR3 has 16 residues. Per germline, CDR1 SGHNT and CDR2 YYREEE (reference sequence). Notes on this clone: Its matching antigen is unknown.

Sequencing input: PBMCs. This clonotype originated in a male donor in good health and CMV-seropositive. The chain recombines TRBV5-4 with TRBJ2-7; TRBD2 matches 8 bases. Written as DNA, the CDR3 is TGTGCCAGCAGCTTGGTAGCGGGGACTGTCGGTGGAGAGCAGTACTTC. This sequence encodes CASSLVAGTVGGEQYF. Full variable domain (missing parts from reference TRBV5-4 and TRBJ2-7): ETGVTQSPTHLIKTRGQQVTLRCSSQSGHNTVSWYQQALGQGPQFIFQYYREEENGRGNFPPRFSGLQFPNYSSELNVNALELDDSALYLCASSLVAGTVGGEQYFGPGTRLTVT.